This paragraph reports one T cell receptor (beta chain). These data belong to a study of OX40 agonist ivuxolimab in advanced cancers. Profiling relied on immunoSEQ multiplex PCR, and the TCRdb table lists in-frame clones only, not all of them. The data hold about 110,000 clones, with more than 70% observed a single time. Germline V gene data show CDR1 as SQVTM and CDR2 as ANQGSEA. V gave up 6 bases and J gave up 0 bases, with 13 bases separating them. The CDR3 has 14 residues. The chain joins TRBV29-1 to TRBJ2-3; D unresolved. The sequence came from an adult with an advanced solid tumor such as melanoma, head and neck, liver or kidney cancer. The sample in question was CD4+ or CD8+ T cells sorted from blood, obtained in a trial of the OX40 agonist ivuxolimab. The chain's CDR3 is CSVWETPSTDTQYF. The CDR3 nucleotides are TGCAGCGTCTGGGAAACTCCTAGCACAGATACGCAGTATTTT.